Listed here is a single T cell receptor (beta chain). Its antigen specificity is not known. No base quality information exists; no much larger clone differs at one position. The sample's treatment or condition label is to be understood as: allogeneic hematopoietic cell transplantation with graft depleted of TCRalphabeta T cells and CD19 B cells. The children who served as transplant recipients had been given grafts of TCRalphabeta/CD19-depleted allogeneic hematopoietic cells. V has 7 bases trimmed and J has 7 bases trimmed; junction bases matching no gene number 7. The CDR3 holds 13 amino acids from the cysteine to the phenylalanine. Only the CDR3 DNA is retained, 39 bases long and in frame from the first base. The data stem from a study of T-cell reconstitution after alpha-beta-depleted transplantation in children (dated by TCRdb to between 2015 and 2016). Background on the whole study: T-cell immune reconstitution after TCRalphabeta/CD19-depleted allogeneic hematopoietic cell transplantation in children was quantitatively tracked in the study by means of TCR repertoire profiling. What the study reported, not specific to this receptor: The apparently early alphabetaT-cell count recovery about two months after transplant was reportedly dependent on only several hundred rapidly expanded clones derived from non-depleted graft cells. In some patients, high TCRbeta diversity at day 60 was attributed to recipient T cells and intrathymic progenitors that had survived conditioning. The frequencies of hyperexpanded clones fell over the following months, and after one year, T-cell counts and TCRbeta diversity were mostly attributed to newly produced T cells.

The method behind the library was PCR. Data came from an Illumina HiSeq 2500. Molecular barcoding was employed in the preparation of TCR libraries, with unique molecular identifiers being used to normalize TCRbeta repertoire quantification. TCRdb reworked the public reads: Q25 trimming with fastp, MiXCR clone assembly, productive beta chains retained. Every distinct CDR3 protein forms one entry, paired with its most common genes and DNA. The table for this sample lists approximately 240,000 distinct CDR3 sequences; roughly 11% of them were counted only once. The ten largest clonotypes hold about 28% of the sample.

The clonotype was recovered from a child younger than two with acute myeloid leukemia, due to receive a stem cell transplant. The chain uses TRBV12-3 or TRBV12-4 and TRBJ2-1, with TRBD1 matching 7 junction bases. The source was PBMCs, collected before TCRalphabeta/CD19-depleted stem cell transplant. The CDR3 here reads CASNLGQLNEQFF. In nucleotide form, the sequence is TGTGCCAGCAACCTGGGACAGCTAAATGAGCAGTTCTTC.